What follows is one T cell receptor beta chain and its context. Antigen specificity is unknown. Trimming shortened V by 0 bases and J by 0 bases, and 6 bases separated the two germline ends. The CDR3 is made up of 15 amino acids. Germline lookup yields CDR1 SGHRS and CDR2 YFSETQ. Clones were read by immunoSEQ multiplex PCR, and TCRdb kept only the in-frame ones, dropping some. The data contain about 21,000 clones, around nine tenths of them seen just once; the ten biggest clones take up about 0.45%. Thawed PBMCs underwent magnetic negative selection for CD4+ T cells. This specimen comes from a study of untreated major depressive disorder. The study's findings and limits: Compared with controls, depressed patients showed more TRBV05-01 (Vbeta 5.1) usage in CD4+ T cells.

Sequenced sample: CD4+ T cells from PBMCs. The sequence was obtained from a middle-aged woman in good health. V and J are TRBV5-1 and TRBJ1-4; D unclear. The CDR3 nucleotides are TGCGCCAGCAGCTTGGAAGCTGCAACTAATGAAAAACTGTTTTTT. Translated, it gives CASSLEAATNEKLFF.